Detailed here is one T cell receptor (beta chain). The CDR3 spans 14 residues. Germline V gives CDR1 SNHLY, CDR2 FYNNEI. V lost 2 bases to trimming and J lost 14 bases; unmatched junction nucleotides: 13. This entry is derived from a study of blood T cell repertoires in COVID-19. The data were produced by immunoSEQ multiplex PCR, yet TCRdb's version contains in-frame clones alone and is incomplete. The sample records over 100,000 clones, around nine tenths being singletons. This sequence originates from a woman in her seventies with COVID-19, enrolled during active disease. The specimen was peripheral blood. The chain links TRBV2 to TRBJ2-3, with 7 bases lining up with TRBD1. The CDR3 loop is CASSELWGQSTSYF. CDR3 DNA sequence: TGTGCCAGCAGTGAATTGTGGGGACAGTCAACGTCGTATTTT.